A selection of T cell receptor beta chains follows, all from one sample in a study of lymphopenia after photon versus proton radiotherapy. The protocol was immunoSEQ multiplex PCR, while the TCRdb copy is restricted to in-frame clones and leaves out a portion. This sample has around 160,000 clones, with about nine tenths found just once. The material was peripheral blood, obtained from a patient treated with photon-based radiotherapy. Source of these receptors: a man aged 50 or older with gastric cancer. Both conserved end residues are part of each CDR3. The order of the fields is D gene, V gene, clone size, J gene, CDR3 protein, CDR3 DNA. A D gene is named only where the DNA matches it firmly. The size field is filled for only some rows; it gives once, few, many or a size class.

d_gene: .; v_gene: TRBV10-3; abundance: .; j_gene: TRBJ2-1; CDR3aa: CAISESRMEAGLYNEQFF; CDR3nt: TGTGCCATCAGTGAGTCTCGTATGGAGGCGGGACTCTACAATGAGCAGTTCTTC
d_gene: .; v_gene: TRBV19; abundance: .; j_gene: TRBJ2-3; CDR3aa: CASSIAGVTQYF; CDR3nt: TGTGCCAGTAGTATAGCTGGAGTTACGCAGTATTTT
d_gene: .; v_gene: TRBV9; abundance: .; j_gene: TRBJ2-2; CDR3aa: CASSLRRTNTGELFF; CDR3nt: TGTGCCAGCAGCCTAAGAAGAACGAACACCGGGGAGCTGTTTTTT
d_gene: .; v_gene: TRBV5-5; abundance: .; j_gene: TRBJ1-4; CDR3aa: CASSLYLGGEKLFF; CDR3nt: TGTGCCAGCAGCTTGTACCTAGGTGGTGAAAAACTGTTTTTT
d_gene: .; v_gene: TRBV19; abundance: .; j_gene: TRBJ2-7; CDR3aa: CASSISGVSEQYF; CDR3nt: TGTGCCAGTAGTATCTCAGGGGTATCCGAGCAGTACTTC
d_gene: .; v_gene: TRBV28; abundance: .; j_gene: TRBJ1-5; CDR3aa: CASRYPGSGQPQHF; CDR3nt: TGTGCCAGCCGCTACCCAGGGTCGGGTCAGCCCCAGCATTTT
d_gene: TRBD2; v_gene: TRBV25-1; abundance: .; j_gene: TRBJ2-5; CDR3aa: CASSTAGKQETQYF; CDR3nt: TGTGCCAGCAGTACAGCGGGAAAACAAGAGACCCAGTACTTC
d_gene: .; v_gene: TRBV9; abundance: .; j_gene: TRBJ1-4; CDR3aa: CASSVAPDTNEKLFF; CDR3nt: TGTGCCAGCAGCGTAGCTCCGGATACTAATGAAAAACTGTTTTTT
d_gene: .; v_gene: TRBV9; abundance: .; j_gene: TRBJ2-4; CDR3aa: CASSANLAKNIQYF; CDR3nt: TGTGCCAGCAGCGCCAATCTAGCCAAAAACATTCAGTACTTC
d_gene: TRBD1; v_gene: TRBV18; abundance: .; j_gene: TRBJ1-2; CDR3aa: CASSPTRDSIYGYTF; CDR3nt: TGTGCCAGCTCACCTACAAGGGACAGTATCTATGGCTACACCTTC
d_gene: .; v_gene: TRBV6-5; abundance: .; j_gene: TRBJ2-1; CDR3aa: CASSSPGAAEQFF; CDR3nt: TGTGCCAGCAGTTCCCCGGGGGCGGCAGAGCAGTTCTTC
d_gene: TRBD2; v_gene: TRBV7-2; abundance: .; j_gene: TRBJ2-7; CDR3aa: CASSFRRSGSQTYEQYF; CDR3nt: TGTGCCAGCAGCTTCCGGAGGAGCGGGAGTCAAACCTACGAGCAGTACTTC
d_gene: TRBD1; v_gene: TRBV6-5; abundance: .; j_gene: TRBJ1-5; CDR3aa: CASSGKTGANQPQHF; CDR3nt: TGTGCCAGCAGTGGAAAGACAGGGGCCAATCAGCCCCAGCATTTT
d_gene: TRBD1; v_gene: TRBV6-6; abundance: .; j_gene: TRBJ1-1; CDR3aa: CASSRTGDTEAFF; CDR3nt: TGTGCCAGCAGCCGGACAGGGGACACTGAAGCTTTCTTT
d_gene: TRBD1; v_gene: TRBV7-8; abundance: .; j_gene: TRBJ2-7; CDR3aa: CASSPDRATYEQYF; CDR3nt: TGTGCCAGCAGCCCCGACAGGGCCACCTACGAGCAGTACTTC
d_gene: .; v_gene: TRBV6-1; abundance: .; j_gene: TRBJ2-7; CDR3aa: CASRLNRESYEQYF; CDR3nt: TGTGCCAGCAGGTTAAACAGGGAATCCTACGAGCAGTACTTC
d_gene: .; v_gene: TRBV2; abundance: .; j_gene: TRBJ2-1; CDR3aa: CASSEGTEYNEQFF; CDR3nt: TGTGCCAGCAGTGAAGGGACAGAATACAATGAGCAGTTCTTC
d_gene: .; v_gene: TRBV6-1; abundance: .; j_gene: TRBJ1-2; CDR3aa: CASSENSWGYTF; CDR3nt: TGTGCCAGCAGTGAAAACTCCTGGGGCTACACCTTC
d_gene: TRBD2; v_gene: TRBV7-2; abundance: .; j_gene: TRBJ2-5; CDR3aa: CASSQPGLGLETQYF; CDR3nt: TGTGCCAGCAGCCAACCGGGACTAGGGTTGGAGACCCAGTACTTC
d_gene: TRBD2; v_gene: TRBV14; abundance: .; j_gene: TRBJ2-1; CDR3aa: CASSHIGLAGHQEQFF; CDR3nt: TGTGCCAGCAGCCACATAGGGCTAGCGGGTCATCAGGAGCAGTTCTTC
d_gene: .; v_gene: TRBV28; abundance: .; j_gene: TRBJ2-7; CDR3aa: CASSLGVTFYEQYF; CDR3nt: TGTGCCAGCAGTTTGGGAGTCACTTTCTACGAGCAGTACTTC
d_gene: TRBD2; v_gene: TRBV5-1; abundance: .; j_gene: TRBJ2-7; CDR3aa: CASSLALAGSYEQYF; CDR3nt: TGCGCCAGCAGCTTGGCACTAGCGGGTTCCTACGAGCAGTACTTC
d_gene: .; v_gene: TRBV5-4; abundance: .; j_gene: TRBJ2-6; CDR3aa: CASSSNLGGRSSSGANVLTF; CDR3nt: TGTGCCAGCAGCTCGAACTTAGGGGGAAGGTCCTCCTCTGGGGCCAACGTCCTGACTTTC
d_gene: .; v_gene: TRBV4-1; abundance: .; j_gene: TRBJ2-1; CDR3aa: CASSQGGNEQFF; CDR3nt: TGCGCCAGCAGCCAAGGGGGCAATGAGCAGTTCTTC
d_gene: .; v_gene: TRBV19; abundance: few; j_gene: TRBJ2-1; CDR3aa: CASGVVNGQFF; CDR3nt: TGTGCCAGTGGGGTGGTCAACGGGCAGTTCTTC
d_gene: TRBD2; v_gene: TRBV2; abundance: .; j_gene: TRBJ2-3; CDR3aa: CASSELAGGTDTQYF; CDR3nt: TGTGCCAGCAGTGAACTAGCGGGAGGCACAGATACGCAGTATTTT
d_gene: .; v_gene: TRBV6-1; abundance: .; j_gene: TRBJ2-7; CDR3aa: CASSEIGYEQYF; CDR3nt: TGTGCCAGCAGTGAAATAGGATACGAGCAGTACTTC
d_gene: TRBD2; v_gene: TRBV11-2; abundance: .; j_gene: TRBJ2-5; CDR3aa: CASSLSGLAGQETQYF; CDR3nt: TGTGCCAGCAGCTTATCAGGTCTAGCGGGACAAGAGACCCAGTACTTC
d_gene: .; v_gene: TRBV30; abundance: .; j_gene: TRBJ2-4; CDR3aa: CAWSVRGDIQYF; CDR3nt: TGTGCCTGGAGTGTACGTGGGGACATTCAGTACTTC
d_gene: TRBD1; v_gene: TRBV7-2; abundance: .; j_gene: TRBJ2-5; CDR3aa: CASSSDRGRTETQYF; CDR3nt: TGTGCCAGCAGCTCGGACAGGGGACGTACGGAGACCCAGTACTTC
d_gene: TRBD2; v_gene: TRBV28; abundance: once; j_gene: TRBJ2-7; CDR3aa: CASSLGGLAGGPEYEQYF; CDR3nt: TGTGCCAGCAGTTTAGGGGGACTAGCGGGAGGGCCCGAATACGAGCAGTACTTC
d_gene: TRBD1; v_gene: TRBV19; abundance: .; j_gene: TRBJ2-6; CDR3aa: CASSPDDRAGANVLTF; CDR3nt: TGTGCCAGTAGCCCAGACGACAGGGCTGGGGCCAACGTCCTGACTTTC
d_gene: TRBD2; v_gene: TRBV7-2; abundance: .; j_gene: TRBJ2-1; CDR3aa: CASSSHGGEYEQFF; CDR3nt: TGTGCCAGCAGCTCCCATGGGGGGGAGTATGAGCAGTTCTTC
d_gene: .; v_gene: TRBV18; abundance: once; j_gene: TRBJ1-5; CDR3aa: CASSPGAGTQPQHF; CDR3nt: TGTGCCAGCTCACCGGGGGCAGGGACTCAGCCCCAGCATTTT
d_gene: TRBD1; v_gene: TRBV5-1; abundance: .; j_gene: TRBJ1-2; CDR3aa: CASSGGQPGDYGYTF; CDR3nt: TGCGCCAGCAGCGGGGGACAGCCAGGGGACTATGGCTACACCTTC
d_gene: TRBD2; v_gene: TRBV5-1; abundance: .; j_gene: TRBJ2-1; CDR3aa: CASSSGTSYYNEQFF; CDR3nt: TGCGCCAGCAGCTCCGGGACTAGTTACTACAATGAGCAGTTCTTC
d_gene: TRBD1; v_gene: TRBV7-6; abundance: .; j_gene: TRBJ2-7; CDR3aa: CASSSPGQEAGEQYF; CDR3nt: TGTGCCAGCAGCTCGCCGGGACAGGAGGCGGGGGAGCAGTACTTC
d_gene: TRBD1; v_gene: TRBV18; abundance: .; j_gene: TRBJ2-5; CDR3aa: CASSPRTGWQETQYF; CDR3nt: TGTGCCAGCTCACCACGGACAGGGTGGCAAGAGACCCAGTACTTC
d_gene: TRBD2; v_gene: TRBV4-2; abundance: once; j_gene: TRBJ2-1; CDR3aa: CASSQEGGLAYNEQFF; CDR3nt: TGTGCCAGCAGCCAGGAAGGGGGACTAGCGTACAATGAGCAGTTCTTC
d_gene: .; v_gene: TRBV2; abundance: .; j_gene: TRBJ2-1; CDR3aa: CASSLGAYNEQFF; CDR3nt: TGTGCCAGCAGTCTCGGGGCGTACAATGAGCAGTTCTTC
d_gene: TRBD2; v_gene: TRBV27; abundance: .; j_gene: TRBJ2-3; CDR3aa: CASSWGRARGGTDTQYF; CDR3nt: TGTGCCAGCAGTTGGGGGAGGGCCAGAGGGGGCACAGATACGCAGTATTTT
d_gene: .; v_gene: TRBV12-2; abundance: once; j_gene: TRBJ1-5; CDR3aa: CASRLLEGTQATGCNQPQHF; CDR3nt: TGTGCAAGTCGCTTACTGGAGGGGACACAGGCGACAGGGTGCAATCAGCCCCAGCATTTT
d_gene: TRBD1; v_gene: TRBV5-1; abundance: .; j_gene: TRBJ2-7; CDR3aa: CASSPMTGDSYEQYF; CDR3nt: TGCGCCAGCAGCCCTATGACAGGGGACTCCTACGAGCAGTACTTC
d_gene: .; v_gene: TRBV12-5; abundance: .; j_gene: TRBJ1-5; CDR3aa: CASGLDATPNF; CDR3nt: TGTGCTAGTGGTTTGGACGCCACGCCTAATTTT
d_gene: TRBD1; v_gene: TRBV7-2; abundance: .; j_gene: TRBJ2-6; CDR3aa: CASSPGQGLSSGANVLTF; CDR3nt: TGTGCCAGCAGCCCGGGACAGGGCCTTTCCTCTGGGGCCAACGTCCTGACTTTC
d_gene: .; v_gene: TRBV29-1; abundance: .; j_gene: TRBJ2-3; CDR3aa: CSAQGLAAPDTQYF; CDR3nt: TGCAGCGCCCAGGGGCTAGCGGCACCAGATACGCAGTATTTT
d_gene: TRBD1; v_gene: TRBV30; abundance: .; j_gene: TRBJ1-2; CDR3aa: CAWRDRGRNLGYTF; CDR3nt: TGTGCCTGGAGAGACAGGGGGCGGAACCTGGGCTACACCTTC
d_gene: .; v_gene: TRBV13; abundance: once; j_gene: TRBJ2-7; CDR3aa: CASSLSTGNNEQYF; CDR3nt: TGTGCCAGCAGCTTAAGTACAGGGAACAACGAGCAGTACTTC
d_gene: .; v_gene: TRBV5-1; abundance: .; j_gene: TRBJ1-2; CDR3aa: CASSLGTRDNIGYTF; CDR3nt: TGCGCCAGCAGCTTGGGGACCCGGGACAACATTGGCTACACCTTC
d_gene: TRBD2; v_gene: TRBV10-3; abundance: .; j_gene: TRBJ2-1; CDR3aa: CAISGLRGGPYNEQFF; CDR3nt: TGTGCCATCAGTGGTCTACGGGGGGGGCCCTACAATGAGCAGTTCTTC
d_gene: .; v_gene: TRBV7-8; abundance: .; j_gene: TRBJ2-2; CDR3aa: CASSLFQHTGELFF; CDR3nt: TGTGCCAGCAGCTTATTCCAGCACACCGGGGAGCTGTTTTTT
d_gene: .; v_gene: TRBV29-1; abundance: .; j_gene: TRBJ2-7; CDR3aa: CSVEGAHPGEQYF; CDR3nt: TGCAGCGTTGAGGGGGCCCATCCGGGGGAGCAGTACTTC
d_gene: .; v_gene: TRBV5-1; abundance: few; j_gene: TRBJ2-4; CDR3aa: CASSPDRAKNIQYF; CDR3nt: TGCGCCAGCAGCCCCGACCGAGCCAAAAACATTCAGTACTTC